This T cell receptor beta chain stems from a study of Ad26.COV2.S vaccination and SARS-CoV-2 variants. Study context: The donor participated in the COV1001 trial, in its Ad26.COV2.S arm. Into the muscle, Ad26.COV2.S was dosed once or twice, 56 days apart.

Assay: immunoSEQ multiplex PCR; the TCRdb copy retains only in-frame clones and omits some. The sample yields about 440,000 clones, 80% to 95% seen once. Study-level findings and limits: After vaccination, reports described spike-specific CD8+ and CD4+ T cell responses as showing substantial breadth. Researchers reported similar non-spike TCR breadth in vaccine and placebo recipients.

The V end lost 1 base, the J end lost 5 bases, and 9 bases lay between the germline ends. The CDR3 spans 14 residues. Germline V CDR1 and CDR2: SEHNR, FQNEAQ (reference sequence). Treatment defined: roughly 19 received Ad26.COV2.S at low or high dose, single or two shots; several received placebo; per-sample allocation not given. The investigators took samples on day 63 after the first vaccine or placebo injection. With respect to this clone: Its antigen is unknown.

This specimen was peripheral blood, taken in a trial of Ad26.COV2.S vaccine versus placebo. This TCR was recovered from a person aged 18-65 years who received the Ad26.COV2.S COVID-19 vaccine or a placebo. This chain links TRBV7-9 with TRBJ1-5; no definite D call. The CDR3, as DNA: TGTGCCAGCAGCTTAGAAACGGAACATCAGCCCCAGCATTTT. Residues: CASSLETEHQPQHF.